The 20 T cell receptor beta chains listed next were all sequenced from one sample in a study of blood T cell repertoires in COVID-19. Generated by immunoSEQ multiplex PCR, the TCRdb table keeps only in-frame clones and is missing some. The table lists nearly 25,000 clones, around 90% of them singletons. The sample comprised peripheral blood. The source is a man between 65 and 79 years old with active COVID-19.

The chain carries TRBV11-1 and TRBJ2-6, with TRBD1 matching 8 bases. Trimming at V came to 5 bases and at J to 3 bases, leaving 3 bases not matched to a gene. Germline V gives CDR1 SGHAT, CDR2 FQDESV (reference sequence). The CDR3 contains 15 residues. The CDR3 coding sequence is TGTGCCAGCAGCCCGGACAGGGTTGGGGCCAACGTCCTGACTTTC. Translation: CASSPDRVGANVLTF.

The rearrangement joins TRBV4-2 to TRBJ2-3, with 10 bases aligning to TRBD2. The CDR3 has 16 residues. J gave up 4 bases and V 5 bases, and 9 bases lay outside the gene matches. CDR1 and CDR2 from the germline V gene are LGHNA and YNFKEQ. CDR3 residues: CASSYGLAAPPDTQYF. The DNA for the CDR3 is TGTGCCAGCAGCTACGGACTAGCGGCCCCTCCAGATACGCAGTATTTT.

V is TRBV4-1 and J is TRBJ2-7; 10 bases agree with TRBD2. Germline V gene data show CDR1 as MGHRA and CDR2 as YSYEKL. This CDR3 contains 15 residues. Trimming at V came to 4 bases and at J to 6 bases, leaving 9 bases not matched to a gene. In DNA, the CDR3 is TGCGCCAGCAGCCCCGCGGTAGCGGGAGGCCCCGAGCAGTACTTC. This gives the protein CASSPAVAGGPEQYF.

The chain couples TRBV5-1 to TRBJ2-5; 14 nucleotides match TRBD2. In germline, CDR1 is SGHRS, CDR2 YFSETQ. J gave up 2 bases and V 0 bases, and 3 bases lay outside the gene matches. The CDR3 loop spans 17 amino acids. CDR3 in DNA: TGCGCCAGCAGCTTGGCCGGGACTAGCGGGAGTCAAGAGACCCAGTACTTC. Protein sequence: CASSLAGTSGSQETQYF.

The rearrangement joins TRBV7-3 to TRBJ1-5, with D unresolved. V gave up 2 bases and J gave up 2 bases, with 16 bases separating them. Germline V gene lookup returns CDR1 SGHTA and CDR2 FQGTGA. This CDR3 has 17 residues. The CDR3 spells CASSLSPWRAGNQPQHF. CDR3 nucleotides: TGTGCCAGCAGCTTATCCCCCTGGAGAGCGGGCAATCAGCCCCAGCATTTT.

DNA of the CDR3: TGTGCCAGCAGCCGTCTAGCGAGCAGGGACAATGAGCAGTTCTTC. Its translation is CASSRLASRDNEQFF. This sequence joins TRBV7-3 and TRBJ2-1; TRBD2 might be the D (6 bases). Trimming removed 5 bases at V and 5 bases at J, with 16 bases between. Per germline, CDR1 SGHTA and CDR2 FQGTGA. This CDR3 spans 15 amino acids.

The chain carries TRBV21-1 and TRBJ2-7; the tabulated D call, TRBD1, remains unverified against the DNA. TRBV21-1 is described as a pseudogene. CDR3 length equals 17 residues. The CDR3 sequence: CASSRLGGRDRGGEQYF. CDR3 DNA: TGTGCCAGCAGCAGATTAGGGGGGAGGGACAGGGGAGGAGAGCAGTACTTC.

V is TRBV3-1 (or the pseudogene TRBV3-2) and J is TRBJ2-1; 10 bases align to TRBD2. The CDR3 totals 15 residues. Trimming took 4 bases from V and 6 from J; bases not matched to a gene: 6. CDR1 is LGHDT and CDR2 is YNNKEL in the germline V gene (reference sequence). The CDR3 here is CASSRSGGAGNEQFF. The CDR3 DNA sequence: TGTGCCAGCAGCCGGAGCGGGGGGGCCGGCAATGAGCAGTTCTTC.

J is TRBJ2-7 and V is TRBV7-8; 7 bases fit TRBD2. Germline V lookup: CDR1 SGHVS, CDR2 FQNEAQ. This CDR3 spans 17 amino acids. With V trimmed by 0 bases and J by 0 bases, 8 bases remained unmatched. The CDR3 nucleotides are TGTGCCAGCAGCTTAGCCCGCCGAGGCGGGGGCTCCTACGAGCAGTACTTC. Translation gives CASSLARRGGGSYEQYF.

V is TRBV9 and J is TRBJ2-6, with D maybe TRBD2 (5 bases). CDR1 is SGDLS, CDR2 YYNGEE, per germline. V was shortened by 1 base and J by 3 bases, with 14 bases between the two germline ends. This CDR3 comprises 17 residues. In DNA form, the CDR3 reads TGTGCCAGCAGCGTAATGGGGTTCGAGGGTGGGGCCAACGTCCTGACTTTC. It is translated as CASSVMGFEGGANVLTF. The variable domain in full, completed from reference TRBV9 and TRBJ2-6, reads DSGVTQTPKHLITATGQRVTLRCSPRSGDLSVYWYQQSLDQGLQFLIQYYNGEERAKGNILERFSAQQFPDLHSELNLSSLELGDSALYFCASSVMGFEGGANVLTFGAGSRLTVL.

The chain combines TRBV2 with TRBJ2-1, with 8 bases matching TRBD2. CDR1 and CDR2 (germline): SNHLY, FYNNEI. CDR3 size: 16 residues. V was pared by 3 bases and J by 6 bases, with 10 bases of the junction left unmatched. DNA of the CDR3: TGTGCCAGCAGTGATACCCTTGCGGCGGGAGGCAATGAGCAGTTCTTC. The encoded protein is CASSDTLAAGGNEQFF.

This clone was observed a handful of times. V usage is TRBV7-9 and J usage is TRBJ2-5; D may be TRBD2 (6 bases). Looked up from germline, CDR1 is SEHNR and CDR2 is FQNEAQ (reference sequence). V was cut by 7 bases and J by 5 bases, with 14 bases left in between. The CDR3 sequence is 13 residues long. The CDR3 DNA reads TGTGCCAGCACCCTAGGAGGGGTGGAGACCCAGTACTTC. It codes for CASTLGGVETQYF.

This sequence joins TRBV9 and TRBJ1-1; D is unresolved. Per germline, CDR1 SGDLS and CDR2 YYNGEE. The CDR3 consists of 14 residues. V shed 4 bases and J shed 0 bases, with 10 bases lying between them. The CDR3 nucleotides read TGTGCCAGCAGCCCGAGGTCCCTGAACACTGAAGCTTTCTTT. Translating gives CASSPRSLNTEAFF. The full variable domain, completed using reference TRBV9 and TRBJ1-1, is DSGVTQTPKHLITATGQRVTLRCSPRSGDLSVYWYQQSLDQGLQFLIQYYNGEERAKGNILERFSAQQFPDLHSELNLSSLELGDSALYFCASSPRSLNTEAFFGQGTRLTVV.

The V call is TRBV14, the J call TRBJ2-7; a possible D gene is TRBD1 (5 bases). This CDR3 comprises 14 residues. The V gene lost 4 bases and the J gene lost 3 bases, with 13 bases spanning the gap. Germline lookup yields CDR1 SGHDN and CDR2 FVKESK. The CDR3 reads CASSLHTGYYEQYF. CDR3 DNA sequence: TGTGCCAGCAGCCTTCATACAGGTTACTACGAGCAGTACTTC.

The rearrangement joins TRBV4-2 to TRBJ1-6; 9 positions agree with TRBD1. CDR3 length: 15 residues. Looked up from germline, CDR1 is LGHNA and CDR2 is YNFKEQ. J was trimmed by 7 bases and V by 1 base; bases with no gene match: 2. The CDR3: CASSQGTGVNSPLHF. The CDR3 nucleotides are TGTGCCAGCAGCCAAGGGACAGGGGTAAATTCACCCCTCCACTTT.

CDR3 nucleotides: TGTGCCAGCCTCCGGGGGGGCAGCAATCAGCCCCAGCATTTT. Translating gives CASLRGGSNQPQHF. The chain has TRBV2 and TRBJ1-5; D might be TRBD1 (6 bases). Trimming stripped 8 bases from V and 1 base from J, with 12 bases between. The germline V gene encodes CDR1 SNHLY and CDR2 FYNNEI. The CDR3 is 14 residues long.

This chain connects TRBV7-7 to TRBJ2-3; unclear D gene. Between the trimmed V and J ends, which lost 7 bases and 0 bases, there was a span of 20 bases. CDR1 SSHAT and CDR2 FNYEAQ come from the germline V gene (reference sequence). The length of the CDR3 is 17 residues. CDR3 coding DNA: TGTGCCAGCACCACCGTCTTTAGTGGGCAGAGCACAGATACGCAGTATTTT. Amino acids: CASTTVFSGQSTDTQYF.

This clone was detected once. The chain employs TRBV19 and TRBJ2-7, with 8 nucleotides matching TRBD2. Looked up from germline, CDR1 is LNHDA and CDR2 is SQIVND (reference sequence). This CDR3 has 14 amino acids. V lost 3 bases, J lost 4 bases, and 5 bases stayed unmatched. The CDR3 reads CASSIASGSYEQYF. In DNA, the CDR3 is TGTGCCAGTAGTATTGCCAGCGGGAGTTACGAGCAGTACTTC.

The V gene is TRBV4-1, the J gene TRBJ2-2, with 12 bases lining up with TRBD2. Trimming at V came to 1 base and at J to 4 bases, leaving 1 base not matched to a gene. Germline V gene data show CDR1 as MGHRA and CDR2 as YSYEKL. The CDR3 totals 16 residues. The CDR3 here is CASSQGTSGTTGELFF. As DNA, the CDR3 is TGCGCCAGCAGCCAAGGGACTAGCGGGACCACCGGGGAGCTGTTTTTT.

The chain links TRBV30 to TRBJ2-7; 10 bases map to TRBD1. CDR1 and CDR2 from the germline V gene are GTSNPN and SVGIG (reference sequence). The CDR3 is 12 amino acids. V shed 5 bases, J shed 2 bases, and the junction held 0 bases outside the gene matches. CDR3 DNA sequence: TGTGCCTGGGACAGGGGGCCCTACGAGCAGTACTTC. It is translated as CAWDRGPYEQYF.